Below are 24 T cell receptor beta chains sequenced from a single sample in a study of blood T cell repertoires in COVID-19. The assay was immunoSEQ multiplex PCR, and TCRdb's table has in-frame clones only and misses some. The data show about 200,000 clones, roughly 80% seen once. Sequenced material: PBMCs or T cells enriched from blood (not recorded which). All receptors derive from a man in his forties or fifties who had recovered from COVID-19.

This CDR3 is CASSFSPATNEKLFF. The CDR3 DNA reads TGTGCCAGCAGCTTTTCCCCTGCAACTAATGAAAAACTGTTTTTT. The genes are TRBV7-2 and TRBJ1-4; D unclear. The CDR3 covers 15 residues. Germline CDR1 reads SGHTA; CDR2 reads FQGNSA. V dropped 3 bases and J dropped 0 bases, with 8 bases sitting between them.

This clone was recorded once. The chain couples TRBV29-1 to TRBJ2-1, with TRBD1 identical over 7 bases. Looked up from germline, CDR1 is SQVTM and CDR2 is ANQGSEA. The CDR3 runs 12 residues. J lost 7 bases, V lost 5 bases, and 5 bases had no gene match. The CDR3 nucleotides are TGCAGCGTTTACAGGGGCCGGAATGAGCAGTTCTTC. Amino acid sequence: CSVYRGRNEQFF.

This clone was detected once. The rearrangement joins TRBV11-2 to TRBJ1-4, with 10 positions matching TRBD1. CDR1 and CDR2 from the germline V gene are SGHAT and FQNNGV. Trimming cost V 5 bases and J 4 bases; bases outside gene matches: 7. The CDR3 length is 16 residues. CDR3: CASSGDRGLGNEKLFF. The DNA for the CDR3 is TGTGCCAGCAGCGGAGACAGGGGGCTGGGTAATGAAAAACTGTTTTTT.

The V and J genes are TRBV7-2 and TRBJ2-5, with D maybe TRBD1 (6 bases). The V and J ends lost 2 bases and 1 base respectively, with 8 bases between them. This CDR3 comprises 14 residues. Per germline, CDR1 SGHTA and CDR2 FQGNSA. The chain's CDR3 is CASSLQGSQETQYF. The CDR3 DNA reads as TGTGCCAGCAGCTTACAGGGGAGCCAAGAGACCCAGTACTTC.

This rearrangement joins TRBV7-9 to TRBJ1-1, with D tentatively TRBD1 (6 bases). Trimming stripped 1 base from V and 0 bases from J, with 9 bases between. CDR3 size: 15 residues. The V gene's germline CDR1 is SEHNR and CDR2 FQNEAQ (reference sequence). CDR3 bases: TGTGCCAGCAGCTTAGTCCCAGGGGTGAACACTGAAGCTTTCTTT. It codes for CASSLVPGVNTEAFF.

V gene TRBV6-5 combines with J gene TRBJ2-1; TRBD2 matches at 7 bases. This CDR3 is 12 amino acids long. Germline assignment: CDR1 MNHEY and CDR2 SVGAGI. V dropped 4 bases and J dropped 12; count of bases not matched to a gene: 6. CDR3 amino acids: CASSSTGTTQFF. The CDR3 bases are TGTGCCAGCAGTTCCACCGGGACTACGCAGTTCTTC.

This sequence joins TRBV10-3 and TRBJ2-1, with 10 bases matching TRBD2. The junction had 5 bases not matched to a gene; V was cut back by 6 bases and J by 0 bases. CDR3 length equals 16 residues. The germline gives CDR1 ENHRY, CDR2 SYGVKD. This CDR3 is CAISPGLASSYNEQFF. CDR3 sequence (DNA): TGTGCCATCAGCCCGGGACTAGCGAGCTCCTACAATGAGCAGTTCTTC.

The rearrangement joins TRBV18 to TRBJ1-4; no reliable D call. Germline V gene data show CDR1 as KGHSH and CDR2 as LQKENI. The CDR3 extends over 15 amino acids. V was pared by 3 bases and J by 8 bases, with 16 bases between. The CDR3 nucleotides are TGTGCCAGCTCACCCATTAGGACCTCGGGGGAAAAACTGTTTTTT. This codes for CASSPIRTSGEKLFF.

The chain links TRBV3-1 (or the pseudogene TRBV3-2) to TRBJ2-3, with TRBD2 identical over 7 bases. Germline lookup yields CDR1 LGHDT and CDR2 YNNKEL (reference sequence). The CDR3 is 15 residues long. V dropped 1 base and J dropped 1; count of bases not matched to a gene: 2. CDR3 region: CASSQVAGGTDTQYF. For the CDR3, the DNA is TGTGCCAGCAGCCAAGTTGCGGGGGGCACAGATACGCAGTATTTT.

The chain carries TRBV19 and TRBJ2-3; D unclear. CDR3 length: 16 amino acids. Germline CDR1 is LNHDA and CDR2 is SQIVND (reference sequence). V was clipped by 1 base and J by 0 bases, with 11 bases between them. The CDR3 protein is CASSIGSAVSTDTQYF. The DNA for the CDR3 is TGTGCCAGTAGTATAGGATCGGCGGTTAGCACAGATACGCAGTATTTT.

The CDR3 region is CASSLDRDQPQHF. The CDR3 DNA sequence: TGTGCCAGCAGCTTAGATCGGGATCAGCCCCAGCATTTT. The rearrangement links TRBV7-2 to TRBJ1-5; the D is unclear. The CDR3 covers 13 residues. V shed 1 base and J shed 5 bases, with 6 bases lying between them. Germline V gene lookup returns CDR1 SGHTA and CDR2 FQGNSA.

The rearrangement uses TRBV9 and TRBJ2-3; 10 positions match TRBD2. Germline trimming cut 4 bases from V and 0 bases from J; bases unmatched to any gene: 5. Germline V gene lookup returns CDR1 SGDLS and CDR2 YYNGEE. This CDR3 spans 16 amino acids. In nucleotides, the CDR3 is TGTGCCAGCAGCCCAGGGACTAGCGACAGCACAGATACGCAGTATTTT. This translates into CASSPGTSDSTDTQYF.

The chain combines TRBV13 with TRBJ1-3; D unresolved. The V and J ends lost 5 bases and 8 bases respectively, with 10 bases between them. CDR1 is PRHDT, CDR2 FYEKMQ, per germline (reference sequence). The CDR3 has 12 amino acids. CDR3: CASSLEGDTIYF. In DNA, the CDR3 is TGTGCCAGCAGCCTCGAGGGAGACACCATATATTTT.

V and J are TRBV5-4 and TRBJ1-4, with 10 bases matching TRBD1. The CDR3 is 16 amino acids. Germline V gene sequence: CDR1 SGHNT, CDR2 YYREEE (reference sequence). Unmatched junction bases numbered 8, after V lost 4 bases and J lost 5 bases. CDR3 residues: CASSRVPGQGNEKLFF. CDR3 nucleotide sequence: TGTGCCAGCAGCCGCGTCCCGGGACAGGGGAATGAAAAACTGTTTTTT.

This clone was recorded a few times. The chain links TRBV10-3 to TRBJ1-2, with 7 positions matching TRBD1. Per germline, CDR1 ENHRY and CDR2 SYGVKD. The CDR3 length is 14 residues. Unmatched junction bases numbered 10, after V lost 6 bases and J lost 6 bases. The CDR3 DNA reads as TGTGCCATCAGCCCTGGACAGGACCCGCATGGCTACACCTTC. It translates to CAISPGQDPHGYTF.

The chain has TRBV5-1 and TRBJ2-1; 13 bases fit TRBD2. After removal of 5 bases from V and 7 bases from J, the junction contained 6 bases not matched to a gene. This CDR3 comprises 15 residues. Per the germline V gene, CDR1 is SGHRS and CDR2 is YFSETQ. CDR3 coding DNA: TGCGCCAGCAGTCCACGGACTAGCGGGAGTAATGAGCAGTTCTTC. This gives the protein CASSPRTSGSNEQFF.

This clone was recorded once. V gene TRBV7-2 combines with J gene TRBJ2-1, with D unresolved. Deletions cut 5 bases from V and 0 bases from J, with 8 bases between. This CDR3 comprises 14 residues. Per germline, CDR1 SGHTA and CDR2 FQGNSA. CDR3 amino acids: CASSPRNSYNEQFF. The CDR3 DNA reads TGTGCCAGCAGCCCGCGCAACTCCTACAATGAGCAGTTCTTC.

The rearrangement uses TRBV14 and TRBJ2-3, with D possibly matching TRBD2 (6 bases). Germline loops: CDR1 SGHDN, CDR2 FVKESK. The CDR3 runs 16 residues. V was pared by 4 bases and J by 2 bases, with 16 bases between. The CDR3 DNA sequence: TGTGCCAGCAGCCCCCGCCAAGCGGGTTTCACAGATACGCAGTATTTT. This sequence encodes CASSPRQAGFTDTQYF.

The chain joins TRBV9 to TRBJ2-7; the match to TRBD1 covers 8 bases. The CDR3 is 14 amino acids. The V and J ends lost 6 bases and 4 bases, in that order; junction bases with no gene match: 9. Looked up from germline, CDR1 is SGDLS and CDR2 is YYNGEE. In nucleotides, the CDR3 is TGTGCCAGCACCGCCGGGACAGGCCCGTACGAGCAGTACTTC. Its translation: CASTAGTGPYEQYF.

The chain employs TRBV7-3 and TRBJ2-1; 8 bases align to TRBD2. CDR1 is SGHTA, CDR2 FQGTGA, per germline. Trimming cost V 0 bases and J 5 bases; bases outside gene matches: 3. The CDR3 extends over 15 amino acids. The DNA for the CDR3 is TGTGCCAGCAGCTTAACTAGCGGGGCAAACAATGAGCAGTTCTTC. Its translation: CASSLTSGANNEQFF. The complete variable domain, with remaining parts taken from reference TRBV7-3 and TRBJ2-1, reads GAGVSQTPSNKVTEKGKYVELRCDPISGHTALYWYRQSLGQGPEFLIYFQGTGAADDSGLPNDRFFAVRPEGSVSTLKIQRTERGDSAVYLCASSLTSGANNEQFFGPGTRLTVL.

This clone was recorded once. V gene TRBV3-1 (or the pseudogene TRBV3-2) combines with J gene TRBJ1-1; tentative D call: TRBD1 (5 bases). This CDR3 comprises 15 residues. Trimming cost V 2 bases and J 0 bases, with 10 bases left between them. Germline CDR1 is LGHDT and CDR2 is YNNKEL (reference sequence). The CDR3 region is CASSQQDTLNTEAFF. In nucleotides, the CDR3 is TGTGCCAGCAGCCAACAGGACACCCTGAACACTGAAGCTTTCTTT.

DNA for the CDR3: TGTGCCAGCAGCCCTCCCAGGGGGCAGGGTGGATCACCCCTCCACTTT. It specifies CASSPPRGQGGSPLHF. The V gene is TRBV3-1 (or the pseudogene TRBV3-2), the J gene TRBJ1-6, with TRBD1 matching over 8 bases. The CDR3 sequence is 16 residues long. The V gene end was trimmed by 4 bases and the J gene end by 10 bases; junction bases not matched to a gene: 12. Germline loops: CDR1 LGHDT, CDR2 YNNKEL (reference sequence).

The chain links TRBV6-5 to TRBJ2-3; 8 bases agree with TRBD2. Per the germline V gene, CDR1 is MNHEY and CDR2 is SVGAGI. The CDR3 is 14 residues long. V was pared by 5 bases and J by 6 bases, with 7 bases of the junction left unmatched. This CDR3 is CASSNSGSTDTQYF. The CDR3 DNA reads TGTGCCAGCAGTAACAGCGGGAGTACGGATACGCAGTATTTT.

The chain links TRBV7-9 to TRBJ1-1; D is possibly TRBD1 (6 bases). V lost 2 bases, J lost 2 bases, and 9 bases lay in between. Germline CDR1 is SEHNR and CDR2 is FQNEAQ (reference sequence). The CDR3 runs 14 residues. CDR3 bases: TGTGCCAGCAGCTTACAGGGGTCCAACACTGAAGCTTTCTTT. It translates to CASSLQGSNTEAFF.